These 4 T cell receptor beta chains were all obtained from the same sample, sequenced in a study of radiotherapy plus CTLA-4 blockade in lung cancer. The method was immunoSEQ multiplex PCR; TCRdb's version includes in-frame clones alone and lacks a portion of them. Seen here are 85,000 to 90,000 clones, roughly 86% observed once, and the top ten hold around 15%. The source was peripheral blood, collected from a patient treated with radiotherapy plus ipilimumab. All receptors come from a human donor with non-small cell lung cancer that progressed on radiotherapy plus ipilimumab.

The chain combines TRBV7-3 with TRBJ2-2, with D possibly matching TRBD2 (6 bases). The CDR3 spans 17 residues. Per germline, CDR1 SGHTA and CDR2 FQGTGA. Trimming removed 2 bases from V and 2 bases from J, with 15 bases in between. DNA of the CDR3: TGTGCCAGCAGCTTACAACCCCCCGGGACTAACACCGGGGAGCTGTTTTTT. Its translation: CASSLQPPGTNTGELFF.

The chain has TRBV14 and TRBJ1-2; no clear D gene. The CDR3 is made up of 16 amino acids. The germline gives CDR1 SGHDN, CDR2 FVKESK. The germline V and J ends were trimmed by 0 bases and 4 bases, with 15 bases remaining between them. Written as DNA, the CDR3 is TGTGCCAGCAGCCAAGATCCTGATTGGGTGCCCTATGGCTACACCTTC. As protein: CASSQDPDWVPYGYTF. Full variable domain (remainder filled in from reference TRBV14 and TRBJ1-2): EAGVTQFPSHSVIEKGQTVTLRCDPISGHDNLYWYRRVMGKEIKFLLHFVKESKQDESGMPNNRFLAERTGGTYSTLKVQPAELEDSGVYFCASSQDPDWVPYGYTFGSGTRLTVV.

The chain is built from TRBV29-1 and TRBJ1-2; a possible D gene is TRBD1 (5 bases). Germline V gene sequence: CDR1 SQVTM, CDR2 ANQGSEA. CDR3 length: 14 residues. V was trimmed by 4 bases and J by 4 bases, leaving 16 bases between them. DNA of the CDR3: TGCAGCGTTGGCTGGCGGGGCGGAGGCTATGGCTACACCTTC. Its protein is CSVGWRGGGYGYTF.

The chain links TRBV6-6 to TRBJ1-2; the D is unclear. The CDR3 runs to 14 residues. V lost 0 bases and J 3 bases, leaving 8 bases between the germline ends. Germline CDR1 reads MNHNY; CDR2 reads SVGAGI (reference sequence). The CDR3 nucleotides are TGTGCCAGCAGTTACTCGATCAGAGACTATGGCTACACCTTC. Translated, it gives CASSYSIRDYGYTF.